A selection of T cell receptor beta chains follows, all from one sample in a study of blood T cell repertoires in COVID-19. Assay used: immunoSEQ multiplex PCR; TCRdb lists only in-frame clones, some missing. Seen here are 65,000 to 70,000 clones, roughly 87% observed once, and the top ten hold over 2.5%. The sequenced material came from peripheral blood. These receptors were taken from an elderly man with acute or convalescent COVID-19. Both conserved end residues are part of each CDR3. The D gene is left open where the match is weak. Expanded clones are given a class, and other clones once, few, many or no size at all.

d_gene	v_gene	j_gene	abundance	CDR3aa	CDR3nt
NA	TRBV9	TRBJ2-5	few	CASSVGGLPTGGETQYF	TGTGCCAGCAGCGTAGGGGGACTTCCGACGGGCGGGGAGACCCAGTACTTC
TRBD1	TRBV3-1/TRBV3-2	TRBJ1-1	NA	CASSQVDRGAFF	TGTGCCAGCAGCCAAGTGGACAGGGGAGCTTTCTTT
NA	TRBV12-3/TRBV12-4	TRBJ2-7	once	CASRRQFYEQYF	TGTGCCAGCAGGCGACAGTTCTACGAGCAGTACTTC
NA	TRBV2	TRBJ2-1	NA	CASQTRYNEQFF	TGTGCCAGCCAGACTAGATACAATGAGCAGTTCTTC
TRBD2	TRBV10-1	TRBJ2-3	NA	CASSISGSADTQYF	TGCGCCAGCAGTATTAGCGGGTCGGCAGATACGCAGTATTTT
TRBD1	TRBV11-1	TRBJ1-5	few	CASSQDREQPQHF	TGTGCCAGCAGCCAAGACAGGGAACAGCCCCAGCATTTT
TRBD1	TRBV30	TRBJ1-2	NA	CAWSVGTGYGYTF	TGTGCCTGGAGTGTAGGGACAGGCTATGGCTACACCTTC
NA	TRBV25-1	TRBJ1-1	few	CASSDWRGWTEAFF	TGTGCCAGCAGTGATTGGAGGGGATGGACTGAAGCTTTCTTT
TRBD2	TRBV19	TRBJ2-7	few	CASSISSGRNEQYF	TGTGCCAGTAGTATATCCAGCGGGAGGAACGAGCAGTACTTC
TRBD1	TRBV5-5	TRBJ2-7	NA	CASSLARTGDYEQYF	TGTGCCAGCAGCTTGGCCAGGACAGGGGATTACGAGCAGTACTTC
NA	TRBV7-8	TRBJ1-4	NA	CASSLKRAANEKLFF	TGTGCCAGCAGCTTAAAGAGGGCGGCTAATGAAAAACTGTTTTTT